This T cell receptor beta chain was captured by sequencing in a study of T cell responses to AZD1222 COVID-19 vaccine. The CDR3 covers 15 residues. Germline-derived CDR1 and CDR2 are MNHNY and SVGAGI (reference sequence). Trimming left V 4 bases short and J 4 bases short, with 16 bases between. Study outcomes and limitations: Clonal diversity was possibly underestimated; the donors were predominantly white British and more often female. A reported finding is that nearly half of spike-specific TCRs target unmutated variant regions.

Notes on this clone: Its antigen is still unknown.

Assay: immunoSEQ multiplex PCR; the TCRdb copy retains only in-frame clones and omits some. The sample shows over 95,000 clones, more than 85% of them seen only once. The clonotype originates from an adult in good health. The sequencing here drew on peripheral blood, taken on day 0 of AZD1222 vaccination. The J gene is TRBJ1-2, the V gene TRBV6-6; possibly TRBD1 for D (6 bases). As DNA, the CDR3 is TGTGCCAGCAGTTCGTCAGGGGAGAGCGGCTATGGCTACACCTTC. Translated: CASSSSGESGYGYTF.